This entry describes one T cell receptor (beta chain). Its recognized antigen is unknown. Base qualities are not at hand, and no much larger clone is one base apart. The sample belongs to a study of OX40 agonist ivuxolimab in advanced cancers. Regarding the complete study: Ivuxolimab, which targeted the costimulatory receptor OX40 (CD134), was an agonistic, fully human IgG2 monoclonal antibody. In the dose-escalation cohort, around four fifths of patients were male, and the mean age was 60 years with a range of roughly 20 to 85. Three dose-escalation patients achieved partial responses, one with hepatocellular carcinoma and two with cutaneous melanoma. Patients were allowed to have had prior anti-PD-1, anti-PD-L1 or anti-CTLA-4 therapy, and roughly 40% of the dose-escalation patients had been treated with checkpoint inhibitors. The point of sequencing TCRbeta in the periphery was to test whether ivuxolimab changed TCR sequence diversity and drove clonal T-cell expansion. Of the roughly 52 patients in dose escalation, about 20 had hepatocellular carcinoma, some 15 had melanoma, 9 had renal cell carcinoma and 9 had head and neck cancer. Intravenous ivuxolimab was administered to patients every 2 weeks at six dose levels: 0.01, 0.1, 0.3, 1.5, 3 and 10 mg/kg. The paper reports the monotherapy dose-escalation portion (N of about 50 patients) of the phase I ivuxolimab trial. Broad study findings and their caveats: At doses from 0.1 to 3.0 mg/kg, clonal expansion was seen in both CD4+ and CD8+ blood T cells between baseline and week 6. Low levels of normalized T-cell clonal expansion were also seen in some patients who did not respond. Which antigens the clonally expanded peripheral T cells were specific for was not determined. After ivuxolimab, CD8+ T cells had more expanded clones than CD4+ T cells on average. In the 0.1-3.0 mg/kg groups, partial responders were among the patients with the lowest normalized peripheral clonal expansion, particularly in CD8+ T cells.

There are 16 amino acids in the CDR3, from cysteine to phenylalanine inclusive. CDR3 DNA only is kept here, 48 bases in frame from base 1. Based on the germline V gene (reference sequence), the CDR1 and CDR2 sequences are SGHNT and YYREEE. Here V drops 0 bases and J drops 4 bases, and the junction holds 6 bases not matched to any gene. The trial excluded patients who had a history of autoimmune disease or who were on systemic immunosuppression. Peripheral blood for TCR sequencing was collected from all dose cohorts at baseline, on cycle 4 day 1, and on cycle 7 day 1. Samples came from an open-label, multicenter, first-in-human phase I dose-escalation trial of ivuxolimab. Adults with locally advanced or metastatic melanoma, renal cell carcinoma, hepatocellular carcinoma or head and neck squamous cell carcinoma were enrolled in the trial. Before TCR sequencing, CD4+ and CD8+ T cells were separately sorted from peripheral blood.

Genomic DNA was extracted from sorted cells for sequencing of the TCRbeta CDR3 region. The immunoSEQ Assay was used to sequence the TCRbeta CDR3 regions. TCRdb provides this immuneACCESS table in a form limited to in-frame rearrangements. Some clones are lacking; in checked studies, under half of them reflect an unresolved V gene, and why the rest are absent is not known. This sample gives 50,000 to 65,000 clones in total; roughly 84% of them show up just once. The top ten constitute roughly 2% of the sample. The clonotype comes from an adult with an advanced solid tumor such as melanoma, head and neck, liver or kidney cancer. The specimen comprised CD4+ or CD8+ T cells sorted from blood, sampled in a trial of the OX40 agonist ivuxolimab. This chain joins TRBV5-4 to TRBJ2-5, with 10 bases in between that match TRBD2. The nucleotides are TGTGCCAGCAGCTTGGGGAGCGGGAGGGCCGGAGAGACCCAGTACTTC. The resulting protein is CASSLGSGRAGETQYF. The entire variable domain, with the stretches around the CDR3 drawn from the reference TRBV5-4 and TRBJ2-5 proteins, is ETGVTQSPTHLIKTRGQQVTLRCSSQSGHNTVSWYQQALGQGPQFIFQYYREEENGRGNFPPRFSGLQFPNYSSELNVNALELDDSALYLCASSLGSGRAGETQYFGPGTRLLVL.